This T cell receptor beta chain was retrieved from a study of T cells in Graves' hyperthyroidism and ophthalmopathy. Study conclusions and caveats: Among thyroid clonotypes expanded above 0.001, most also appeared in blood.

This CDR3 spans 12 amino acids. Germline V CDR1 and CDR2: LNHDA, SQIVND (reference sequence). Trimming shortened V by 4 bases and J by 2 bases, and 6 bases separated the two germline ends. This clonotype appeared many times. Its antigen is unknown. Researchers took RNA transcripts and amplified the TCR beta CDR3 regions from them. RT-PCR in the first round (using the HTBI primer set) targeted the TCR CDR3. MiXCR, run by TCRdb on the multiplex PCR reads, gives a single entry per CDR3 protein. Of 410,000 or so distinct CDR3 sequences in the sample, 14% to 15% are singletons; the top ten hold approximately 13%. Exclusion of a patient resulted from uncontrolled infection, other autoimmune disease, pregnancy or lactation. The PBMCs studied were ones that came from 10 ml fresh peripheral blood.

Sequencing was carried out using blood. The receptor was derived from a man younger than 35 with Graves' ophthalmopathy. This chain connects TRBV19 to TRBJ2-7; no reliable D call. CDR3 DNA: TGTGCCAGTAGTAATACAGCCTACGAGCAGTACTTC. Amino acid sequence: CASSNTAYEQYF. Based on the CDR3 plus reference TRBV19 and TRBJ2-7, the full variable domain is DGGITQSPKYLFRKEGQNVTLSCEQNLNHDAMYWYRQDPGQGLRLIYYSQIVNDFQKGDIAEGYSVSREKKESFPLTVTSAQKNPTAFYLCASSNTAYEQYFGPGTRLTVT.